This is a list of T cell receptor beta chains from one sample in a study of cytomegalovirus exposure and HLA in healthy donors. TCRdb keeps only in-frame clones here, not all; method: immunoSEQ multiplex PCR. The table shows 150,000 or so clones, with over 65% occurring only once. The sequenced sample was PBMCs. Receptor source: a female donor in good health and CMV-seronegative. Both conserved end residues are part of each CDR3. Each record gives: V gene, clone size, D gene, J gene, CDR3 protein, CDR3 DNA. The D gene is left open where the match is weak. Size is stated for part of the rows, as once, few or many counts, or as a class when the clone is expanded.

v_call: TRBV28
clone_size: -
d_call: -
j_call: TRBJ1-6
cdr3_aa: CASSLVLGGQSSPLHF
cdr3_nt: TGTGCCAGCAGTTTAGTACTGGGCGGGCAGTCTTCACCCCTCCACTTT

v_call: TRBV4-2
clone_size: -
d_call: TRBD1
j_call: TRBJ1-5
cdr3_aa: CASSQEGTGDNQPQHF
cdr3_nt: TGTGCCAGCAGCCAAGAAGGGACAGGGGACAATCAGCCCCAGCATTTT

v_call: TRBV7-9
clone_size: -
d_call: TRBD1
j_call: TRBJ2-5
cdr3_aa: CASSQGQGVRETQYF
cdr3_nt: TGTGCCAGCAGCCAAGGACAGGGAGTGAGAGAGACCCAGTACTTC

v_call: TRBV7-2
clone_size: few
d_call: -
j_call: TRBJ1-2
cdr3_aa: CASSLRIQGVDGYTF
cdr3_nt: TGTGCCAGCAGCTTAAGAATTCAGGGTGTGGATGGCTACACCTTC

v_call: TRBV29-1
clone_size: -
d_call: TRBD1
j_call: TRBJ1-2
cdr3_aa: CSVGTAGYGYTF
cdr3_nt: TGCAGCGTCGGGACAGCCGGCTATGGCTACACCTTC

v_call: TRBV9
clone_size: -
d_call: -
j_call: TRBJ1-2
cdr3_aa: CASSPGGSANYGYTF
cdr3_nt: TGTGCCAGCAGCCCGGGTGGATCAGCTAACTATGGCTACACCTTC

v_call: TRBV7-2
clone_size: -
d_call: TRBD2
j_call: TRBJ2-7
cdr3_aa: CASSASGMSYEQYF
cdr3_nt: TGTGCCAGCAGCGCGAGCGGGATGAGCTACGAGCAGTACTTC

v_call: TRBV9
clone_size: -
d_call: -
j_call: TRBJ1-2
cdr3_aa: CAGSGQLYGYTF
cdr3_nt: TGTGCCGGTAGTGGACAGCTCTATGGCTACACCTTC

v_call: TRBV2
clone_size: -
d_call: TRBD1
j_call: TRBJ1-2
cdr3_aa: CASSRDRGSNYGYTF
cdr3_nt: TGTGCCAGCAGCCGCGACAGGGGGAGTAACTATGGCTACACCTTC

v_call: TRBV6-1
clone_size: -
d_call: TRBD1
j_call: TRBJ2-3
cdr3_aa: CASTLTGSLDTQYF
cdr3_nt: TGTGCCAGCACTTTGACAGGGTCATTGGATACGCAGTATTTT

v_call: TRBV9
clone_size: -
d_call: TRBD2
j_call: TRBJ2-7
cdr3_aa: CASSAGLAGPSYEQYF
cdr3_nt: TGTGCCAGCAGCGCTGGACTAGCGGGGCCTTCCTACGAGCAGTACTTC

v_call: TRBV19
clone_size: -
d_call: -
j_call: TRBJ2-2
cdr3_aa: CASSIGGLNTGELFF
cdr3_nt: TGTGCCAGTAGTATAGGAGGGCTGAACACCGGGGAGCTGTTTTTT

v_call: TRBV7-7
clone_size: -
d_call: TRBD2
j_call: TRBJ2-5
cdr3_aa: CASSWGLVETQYF
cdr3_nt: TGTGCCAGCAGCTGGGGACTAGTGGAGACCCAGTACTTC

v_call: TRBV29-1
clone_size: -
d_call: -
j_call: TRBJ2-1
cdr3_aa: CSVEPFGQSYNEQFF
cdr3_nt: TGCAGCGTTGAACCGTTTGGGCAGTCCTACAATGAGCAGTTCTTC

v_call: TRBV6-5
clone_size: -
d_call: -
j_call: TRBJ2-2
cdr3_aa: CASSYRRPANTGELFF
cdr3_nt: TGTGCCAGCAGTTACCGGCGGCCCGCGAACACCGGGGAGCTGTTTTTT

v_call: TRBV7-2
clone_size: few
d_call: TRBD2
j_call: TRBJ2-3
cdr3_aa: CASSYYGRTDTQYF
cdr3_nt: TGTGCCAGCAGTTACTACGGGAGGACAGATACGCAGTATTTT

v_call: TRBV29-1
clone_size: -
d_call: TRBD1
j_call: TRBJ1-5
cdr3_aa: CSVEDPDREHQHF
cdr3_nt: TGCAGCGTTGAAGATCCCGACAGGGAGCACCAGCATTTT

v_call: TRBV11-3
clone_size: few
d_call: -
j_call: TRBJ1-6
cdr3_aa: CASSSGRGINSPLHF
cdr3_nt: TGTGCCAGCAGCTCCGGTCGAGGGATTAATTCACCCCTCCACTTT

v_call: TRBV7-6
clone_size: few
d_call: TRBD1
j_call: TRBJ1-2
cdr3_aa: CASSARTGGNYGYTF
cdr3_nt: TGTGCCAGCAGCGCACGGACAGGGGGCAACTATGGCTACACCTTC

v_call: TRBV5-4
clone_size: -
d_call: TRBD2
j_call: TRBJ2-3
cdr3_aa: CASSLRISGGPPTDTQYF
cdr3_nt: TGTGCCAGCAGCTTGAGAATTAGCGGGGGCCCCCCCACAGATACGCAGTATTTT

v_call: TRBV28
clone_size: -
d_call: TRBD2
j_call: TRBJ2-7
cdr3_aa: CASTLAGYSYEQYF
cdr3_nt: TGTGCCAGCACCTTAGCGGGCTACTCCTACGAGCAGTACTTC

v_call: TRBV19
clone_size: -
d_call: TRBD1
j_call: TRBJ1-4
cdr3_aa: CASSPPGTGNEKLFF
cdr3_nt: TGTGCCAGTAGTCCTCCCGGGACAGGGAACGAAAAACTGTTTTTT

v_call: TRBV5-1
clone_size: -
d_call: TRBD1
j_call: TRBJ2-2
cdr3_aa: CASSSGTGDNTGELFF
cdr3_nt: TGCGCCAGCAGCTCCGGGACAGGGGACAACACCGGGGAGCTGTTTTTT

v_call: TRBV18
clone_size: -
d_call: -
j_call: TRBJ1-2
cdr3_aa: CASSRTAYGYTF
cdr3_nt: TGTGCCAGCTCGCGGACTGCTTATGGCTACACCTTC

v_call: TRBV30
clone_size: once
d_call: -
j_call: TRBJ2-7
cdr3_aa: CAWSGSVSYEQYF
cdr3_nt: TGTGCCTGGAGTGGATCGGTCTCCTACGAGCAGTACTTC

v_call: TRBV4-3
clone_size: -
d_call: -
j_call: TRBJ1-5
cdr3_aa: CASSQDLGGSNQPQHF
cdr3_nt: TGCGCCAGCAGCCAAGATCTTGGCGGTAGCAATCAGCCCCAGCATTTT

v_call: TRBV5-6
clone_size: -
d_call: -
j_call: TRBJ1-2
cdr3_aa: CASSLAGLYSHLNYGYTF
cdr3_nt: TGTGCCAGCAGCTTGGCCGGATTATACAGCCACCTAAACTATGGCTACACCTTC

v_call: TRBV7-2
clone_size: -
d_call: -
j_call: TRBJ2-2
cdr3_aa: CARPRHGLENTGELFF
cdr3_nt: TGTGCCAGACCCCGCCACGGACTGGAAAACACCGGGGAGCTGTTTTTT

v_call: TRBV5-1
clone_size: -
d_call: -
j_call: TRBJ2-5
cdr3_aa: CASSRGQQETQYF
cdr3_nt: TGCGCCAGCAGCCGCGGACAGCAAGAGACCCAGTACTTC

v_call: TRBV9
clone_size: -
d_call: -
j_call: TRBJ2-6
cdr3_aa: CASSAGDSGANGLTF
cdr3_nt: TGTGCCAGCAGCGCCGGAGACTCTGGGGCCAACGGCCTGACTTTC

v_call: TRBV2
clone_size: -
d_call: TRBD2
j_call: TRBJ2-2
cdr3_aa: CASMAGVTGELFF
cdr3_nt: TGTGCCAGCATGGCGGGAGTAACCGGGGAGCTGTTTTTT

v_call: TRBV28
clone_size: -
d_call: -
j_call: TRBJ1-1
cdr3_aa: CASTPHVPNTEAFF
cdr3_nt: TGTGCCAGCACCCCACACGTTCCGAACACTGAAGCTTTCTTT

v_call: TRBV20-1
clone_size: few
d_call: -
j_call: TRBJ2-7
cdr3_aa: CSARGGEQYF
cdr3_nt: TGCAGTGCCCGCGGCGGCGAGCAGTACTTC

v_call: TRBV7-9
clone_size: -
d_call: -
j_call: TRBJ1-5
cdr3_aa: CASSFGGVNQPQHF
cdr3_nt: TGTGCCAGCAGCTTCGGCGGGGTCAATCAGCCCCAGCATTTT

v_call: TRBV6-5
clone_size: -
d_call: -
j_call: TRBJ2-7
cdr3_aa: CASSYSWGTGAYEQYF
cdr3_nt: TGTGCCAGCAGTTACTCGTGGGGGACGGGAGCCTACGAGCAGTACTTC

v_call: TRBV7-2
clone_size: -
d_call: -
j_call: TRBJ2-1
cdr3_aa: CASSLDHYEQFF
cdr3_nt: TGTGCCAGCAGCTTAGATCACTATGAGCAGTTCTTC

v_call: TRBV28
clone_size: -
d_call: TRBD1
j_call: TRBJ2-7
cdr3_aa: CASSLSLPGTVEYEQYF
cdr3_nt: TGTGCCAGCAGTTTGTCCCTTCCCGGGACAGTGGAATACGAGCAGTACTTC

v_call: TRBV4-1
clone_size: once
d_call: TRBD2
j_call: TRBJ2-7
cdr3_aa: CASSQELSLAGDHEQYF
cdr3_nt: TGCGCCAGCAGCCAAGAACTATCACTAGCGGGAGACCACGAGCAGTACTTC

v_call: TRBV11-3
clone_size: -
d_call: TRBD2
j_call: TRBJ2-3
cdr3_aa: CASSLGTSGGLSTDTQYF
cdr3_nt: TGTGCCAGCAGCTTAGGGACTAGCGGGGGCCTTAGCACAGATACGCAGTATTTT

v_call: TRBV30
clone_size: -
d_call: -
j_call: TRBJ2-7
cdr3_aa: CAWSLNRGSYEQYF
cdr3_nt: TGTGCCTGGAGTCTTAATCGGGGTTCCTACGAGCAGTACTTC

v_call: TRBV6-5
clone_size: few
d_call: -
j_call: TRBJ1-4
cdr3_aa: CASSPEGRNEKLFF
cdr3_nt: TGTGCCAGCTCCCCAGAGGGGAGGAATGAAAAACTGTTTTTT

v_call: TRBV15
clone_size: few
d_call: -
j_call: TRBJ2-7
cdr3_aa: CATSDSRFNYEQYF
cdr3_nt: TGTGCCACCAGCGATTCGAGGTTTAACTACGAGCAGTACTTC

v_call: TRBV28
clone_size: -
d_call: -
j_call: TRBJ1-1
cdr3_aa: CASRSPAGGRTEAFF
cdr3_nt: TGTGCCAGCAGATCCCCTGCGGGGGGCAGGACTGAAGCTTTCTTT

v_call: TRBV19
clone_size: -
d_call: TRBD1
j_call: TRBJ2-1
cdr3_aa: CASSAGQGVHEQFF
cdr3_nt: TGTGCCAGTAGTGCGGGACAGGGAGTACATGAGCAGTTCTTC

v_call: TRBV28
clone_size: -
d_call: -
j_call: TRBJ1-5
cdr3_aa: CASRQTSTASTQPQHF
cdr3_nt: TGTGCCAGCAGACAAACCTCCACAGCCTCCACTCAGCCCCAGCATTTT

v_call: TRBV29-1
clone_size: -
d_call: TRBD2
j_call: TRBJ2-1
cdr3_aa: CSPQSGGGEQFF
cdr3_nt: TGCAGCCCCCAATCGGGAGGGGGTGAGCAGTTCTTC

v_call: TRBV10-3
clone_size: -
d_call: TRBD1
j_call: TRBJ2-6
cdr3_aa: CAIQGAGANVLTF
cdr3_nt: TGTGCCATACAGGGGGCTGGGGCCAACGTCCTGACTTTC

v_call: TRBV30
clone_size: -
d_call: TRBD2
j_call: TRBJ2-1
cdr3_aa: CAWWGLAGGYNEQFF
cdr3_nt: TGTGCCTGGTGGGGACTAGCGGGAGGCTACAATGAGCAGTTCTTC